This section outlines one T cell receptor (beta chain) sequence together with its context. This record comes from a study of shared clonotypes between healthy human individuals. Positive CCR7 selection of CD45RO-negative cells yielded the naive CD8 cells, and terminally differentiated effector memory CD45RA+ cells were excluded. Germline V CDR1 and CDR2: KGHSH, LQKENI. The V gene lost 0 bases and the J gene lost 5 bases, with 9 bases spanning the gap. CDR3 length: 14 residues. Deep-level running was used for the assay. Original processing methods: Because ImmunoSEQ provided only junction sequences with no quality scores, the filtering differed. Libraries were prepared by immunoSEQ multiplex PCR; TCRdb keeps only in-frame clonotypes and omits some of them. V and J calls and clone size are copied from that table; D and trimming were computed from the DNA. The table includes over 2 million clones, approximately 95% detected once.

This clonotype was obtained from a young man in good health. The rearrangement uses TRBV18 and TRBJ2-3; D unresolved. The source material was naive CD8+ T cells sorted from blood. The CDR3 sequence: CASSPPEIGDTQYF. As DNA, the CDR3 is TGTGCCAGCTCACCACCGGAAATTGGAGATACGCAGTATTTT.